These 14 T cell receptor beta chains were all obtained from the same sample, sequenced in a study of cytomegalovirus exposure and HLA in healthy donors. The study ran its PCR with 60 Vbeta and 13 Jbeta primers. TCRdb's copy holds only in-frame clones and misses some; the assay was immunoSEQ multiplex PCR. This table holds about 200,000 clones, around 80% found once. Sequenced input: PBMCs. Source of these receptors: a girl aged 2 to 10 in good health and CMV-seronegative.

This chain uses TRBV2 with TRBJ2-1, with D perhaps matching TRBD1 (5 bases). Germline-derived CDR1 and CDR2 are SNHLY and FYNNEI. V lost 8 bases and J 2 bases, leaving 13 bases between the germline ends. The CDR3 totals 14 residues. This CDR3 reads CASVSGRAYNEQFF. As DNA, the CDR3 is TGTGCCAGCGTTAGTGGCAGGGCCTACAATGAGCAGTTCTTC. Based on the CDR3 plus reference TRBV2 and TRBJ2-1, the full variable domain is EPEVTQTPSHQVTQMGQEVILRCVPISNHLYFYWYRQILGQKVEFLVSFYNNEISEKSEIFDDQFSVERPDGSNFTLKIRSTKLEDSAMYFCASVSGRAYNEQFFGPGTRLTVL.

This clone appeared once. In nucleotides, the CDR3 is TGTGCCAGTAGCCCCATGGCCGACTATGGCTACACCTTC. Translating gives CASSPMADYGYTF. J is TRBJ1-2 and V is TRBV19; D remains ambiguous. This CDR3 contains 13 residues. Trimming took off 6 bases at V and 3 bases at J, with 11 bases between the two ends. The germline V gene encodes CDR1 LNHDA and CDR2 SQIVND (reference sequence).

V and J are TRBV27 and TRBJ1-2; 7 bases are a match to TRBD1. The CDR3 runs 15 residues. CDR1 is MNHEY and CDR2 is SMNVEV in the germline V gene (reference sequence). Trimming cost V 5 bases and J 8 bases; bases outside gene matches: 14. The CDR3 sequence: CASSRTPTGESGYTF. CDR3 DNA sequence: TGTGCCAGCAGTCGAACTCCTACAGGGGAGTCCGGCTACACCTTC.

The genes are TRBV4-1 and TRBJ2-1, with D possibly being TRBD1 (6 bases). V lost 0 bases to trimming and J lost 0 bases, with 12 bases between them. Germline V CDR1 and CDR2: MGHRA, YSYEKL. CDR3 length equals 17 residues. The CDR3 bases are TGCGCCAGCAGCCAAGACCCCGACAGGAGCTCCTACAATGAGCAGTTCTTC. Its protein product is CASSQDPDRSSYNEQFF.

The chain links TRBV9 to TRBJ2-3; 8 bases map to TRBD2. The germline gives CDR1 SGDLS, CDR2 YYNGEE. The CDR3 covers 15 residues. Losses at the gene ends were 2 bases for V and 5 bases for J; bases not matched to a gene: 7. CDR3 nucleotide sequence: TGTGCCAGCAGCGTTTTGGGACTAGAGGGAGATACGCAGTATTTT. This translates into CASSVLGLEGDTQYF.

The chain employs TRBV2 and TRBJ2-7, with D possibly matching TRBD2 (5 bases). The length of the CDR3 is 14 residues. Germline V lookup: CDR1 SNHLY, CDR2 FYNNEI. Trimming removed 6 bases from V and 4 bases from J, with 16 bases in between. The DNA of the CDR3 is TGTGCCAGCAGACGGCGCACTAGTCAATACGAGCAGTACTTC. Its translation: CASRRRTSQYEQYF.

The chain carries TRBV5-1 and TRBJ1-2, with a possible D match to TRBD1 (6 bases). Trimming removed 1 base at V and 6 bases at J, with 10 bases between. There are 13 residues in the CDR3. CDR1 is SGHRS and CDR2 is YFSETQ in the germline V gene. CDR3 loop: CASSLYQGHGYTF. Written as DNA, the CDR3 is TGCGCCAGCAGCTTGTATCAGGGGCATGGCTACACCTTC.

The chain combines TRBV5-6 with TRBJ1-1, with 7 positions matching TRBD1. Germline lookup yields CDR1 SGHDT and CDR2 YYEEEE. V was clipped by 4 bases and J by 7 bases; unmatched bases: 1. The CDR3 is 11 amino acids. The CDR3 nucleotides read TGTGCCAGCAGCACAGGGGTTGAAGCTTTCTTT. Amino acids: CASSTGVEAFF.

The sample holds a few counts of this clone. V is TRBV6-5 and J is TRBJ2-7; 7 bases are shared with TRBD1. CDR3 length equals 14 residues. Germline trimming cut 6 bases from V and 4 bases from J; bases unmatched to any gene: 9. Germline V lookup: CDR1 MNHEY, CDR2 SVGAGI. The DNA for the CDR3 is TGTGCCAGCAGCTCACGGACAGGAGCATACGAGCAGTACTTC. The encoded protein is CASSSRTGAYEQYF.

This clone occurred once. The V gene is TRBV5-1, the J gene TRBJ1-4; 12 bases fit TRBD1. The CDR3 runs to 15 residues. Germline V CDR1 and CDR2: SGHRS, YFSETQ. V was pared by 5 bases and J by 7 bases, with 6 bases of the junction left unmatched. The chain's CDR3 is CASRGQGALSEKLFF. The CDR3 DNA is TGCGCCAGCAGGGGACAGGGGGCGCTGAGTGAAAAACTGTTTTTT. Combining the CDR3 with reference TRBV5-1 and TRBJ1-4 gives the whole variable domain KAGVTQTPRYLIKTRGQQVTLSCSPISGHRSVSWYQQTPGQGLQFLFEYFSETQRNKGNFPGRFSGRQFSNSRSEMNVSTLELGDSALYLCASRGQGALSEKLFFGSGTQLSVL.

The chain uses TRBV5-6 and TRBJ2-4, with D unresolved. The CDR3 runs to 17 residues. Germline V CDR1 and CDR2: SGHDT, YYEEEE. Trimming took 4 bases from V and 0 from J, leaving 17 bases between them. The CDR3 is CASSPQTVDLAKNIQYF. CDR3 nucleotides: TGTGCCAGCAGCCCTCAGACTGTTGACCTAGCCAAAAACATTCAGTACTTC.

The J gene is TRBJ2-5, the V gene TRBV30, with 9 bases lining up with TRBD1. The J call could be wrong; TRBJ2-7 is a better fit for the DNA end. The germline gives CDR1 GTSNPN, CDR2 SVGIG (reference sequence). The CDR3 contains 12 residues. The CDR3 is CASGTGNYEQYF. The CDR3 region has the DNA TGTGCCTCCGGGACAGGGAATTACGAGCAGTACTTC.

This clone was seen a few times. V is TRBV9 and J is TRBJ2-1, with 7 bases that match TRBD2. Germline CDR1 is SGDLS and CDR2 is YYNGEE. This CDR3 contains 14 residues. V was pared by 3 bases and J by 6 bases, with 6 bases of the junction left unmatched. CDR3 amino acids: CASSALAAGNEQFF. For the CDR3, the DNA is TGTGCCAGCAGCGCGCTAGCGGCTGGCAATGAGCAGTTCTTC.

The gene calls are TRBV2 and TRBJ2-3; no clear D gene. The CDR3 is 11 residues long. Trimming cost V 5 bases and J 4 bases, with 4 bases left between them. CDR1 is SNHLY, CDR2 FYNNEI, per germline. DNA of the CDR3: TGTGCCAGCAGTTATGCAGATACGCAGTATTTT. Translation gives CASSYADTQYF.